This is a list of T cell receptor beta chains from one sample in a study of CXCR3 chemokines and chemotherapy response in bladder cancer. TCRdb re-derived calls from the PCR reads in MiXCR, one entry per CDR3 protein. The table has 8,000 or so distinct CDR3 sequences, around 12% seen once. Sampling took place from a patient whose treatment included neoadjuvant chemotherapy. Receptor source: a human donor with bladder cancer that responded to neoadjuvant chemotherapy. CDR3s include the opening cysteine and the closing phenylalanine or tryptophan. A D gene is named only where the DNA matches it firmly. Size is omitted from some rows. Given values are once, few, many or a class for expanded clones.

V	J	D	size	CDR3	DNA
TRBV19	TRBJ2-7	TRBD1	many	CASSTPGQSYEQYF	TGTGCCAGTAGTACGCCGGGACAGTCCTACGAGCAGTACTTC
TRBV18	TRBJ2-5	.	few	CASSLGSRVEETQYF	TGTGCCAGCTCACTCGGCAGTAGGGTGGAGGAGACCCAGTACTTC
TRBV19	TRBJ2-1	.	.	CASSEQGWERFF	TGCGCCAGTAGCGAGCAGGGGTGGGAGCGGTTCTTC
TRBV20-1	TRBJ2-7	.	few	CSAAGLYEQYF	TGCAGTGCCGCAGGGCTCTACGAGCAGTACTTC
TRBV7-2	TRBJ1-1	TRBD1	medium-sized	CASSTTTGIYTEAFF	TGTGCCAGCAGCACTACGACAGGGATCTACACTGAAGCTTTCTTT
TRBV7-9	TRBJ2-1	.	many	CASSLPGQSYNEQFF	TGTGCCAGCAGCTTACCGGGCCAATCCTACAATGAGCAGTTCTTC
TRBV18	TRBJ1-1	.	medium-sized	CASSPELNTEAFF	TGTGCCAGCTCACCAGAGCTCAACACTGAAGCTTTCTTT
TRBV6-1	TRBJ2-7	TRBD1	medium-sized	CASRKDRGTYEQYF	TGTGCCAGCAGAAAGGACAGGGGGACCTACGAGCAGTACTTC
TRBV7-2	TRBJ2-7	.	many	CASSLAISYEQYF	TGTGCCAGCAGCTTAGCGATCTCCTACGAGCAGTACTTC
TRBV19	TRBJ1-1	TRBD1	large	CASKSRAGGAEAFF	TGTGCCAGTAAGAGTAGGGCAGGGGGGGCTGAAGCTTTCTTT
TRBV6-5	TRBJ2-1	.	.	CASSPLSGNEQFF	TGTGCCAGCAGTCCTCTTTCCGGGAATGAGCAGTTCTTC
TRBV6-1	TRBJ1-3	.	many	CASSQSRGNTIYF	TGTGCCAGCAGTCAGTCCCGGGGAAACACCATATATTTT
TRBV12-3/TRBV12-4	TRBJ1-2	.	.	CASSFPGRGYTF	TGTGCCAGCAGTTTTCCAGGTCGGGGCTACACCTTC
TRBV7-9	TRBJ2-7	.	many	CASSHSGRYEQYF	TGTGCCAGCAGTCACTCGGGGCGATACGAGCAGTACTTC
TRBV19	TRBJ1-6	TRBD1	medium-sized	CASSTPTGYSSPLHF	TGTGCCAGTAGTACCCCGACAGGGTACTCTTCACCCCTCCACTTT
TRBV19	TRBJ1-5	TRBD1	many	CATSDRGYSNQPQHF	TGTGCCACCTCGGACAGGGGGTATAGCAATCAGCCCCAGCATTTT
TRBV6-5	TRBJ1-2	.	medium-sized	CASSSQGYLEGYTF	TGTGCCAGCAGCTCGCAGGGGTATCTTGAGGGCTACACCTTC
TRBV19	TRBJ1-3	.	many	CASSIGGTSIYF	TGTGCCAGTAGCATCGGCGGAACCTCCATATATTTT
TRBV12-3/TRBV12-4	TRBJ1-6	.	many	CASRSTMNGSPLHF	TGTGCCAGCAGATCCACCATGAACGGGTCACCCCTCCACTTT
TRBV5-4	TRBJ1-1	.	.	CASSPSGPFLNTEAFF	TGTGCCAGCAGCCCAAGTGGACCTTTTTTGAACACTGAAGCTTTCTTT
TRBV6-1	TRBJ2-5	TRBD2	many	CASRFSGGQETQYF	TGTGCCAGCAGATTTAGCGGGGGACAAGAGACCCAGTACTTC
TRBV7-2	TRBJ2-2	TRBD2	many	CASSFRLAGGHGELFF	TGTGCCAGCAGCTTTAGACTAGCGGGGGGGCACGGGGAGCTGTTTTTT
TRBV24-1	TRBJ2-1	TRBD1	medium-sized	CANGTGGCNEQFF	TGTGCCAACGGGACAGGGGGGTGCAATGAGCAGTTCTTC
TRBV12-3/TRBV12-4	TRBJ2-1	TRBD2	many	CASSPGLDGNEQFF	TGTGCCAGCAGCCCAGGACTAGACGGCAATGAGCAGTTCTTC
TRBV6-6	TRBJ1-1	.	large	CASSLQGSGTEAFF	TGTGCCAGTAGTTTACAGGGTAGTGGCACTGAAGCTTTCTTT
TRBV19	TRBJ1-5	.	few	CASSMPADQPQHF	TGTGCCAGTAGTATGCCAGCAGATCAGCCCCAGCATTTT
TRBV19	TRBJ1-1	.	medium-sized	CASSRGRGLNTEAFF	TGTGCCAGTAGCCGGGGTAGGGGTCTGAACACTGAAGCTTTCTTT
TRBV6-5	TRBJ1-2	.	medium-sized	CASSYLQGGFYGYTF	TGTGCCAGCAGTTACCTCCAGGGCGGGTTTTATGGCTACACCTTC
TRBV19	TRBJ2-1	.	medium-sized	CASMGRGQNEQFF	TGTGCCAGTATGGGGAGGGGGCAGAATGAGCAGTTCTTC
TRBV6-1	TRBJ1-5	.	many	CASKSTLVQPQHF	TGTGCCAGCAAAAGCACCCTGGTCCAGCCCCAGCATTTT
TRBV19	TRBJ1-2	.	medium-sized	CASSAHTGFGYTF	TGTGCCAGTAGTGCCCATACAGGGTTTGGCTACACCTTC
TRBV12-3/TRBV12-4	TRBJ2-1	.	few	CASSLSRDGNEQFF	TGTGCCAGCAGTTTATCCCGGGACGGCAATGAGCAGTTCTTC
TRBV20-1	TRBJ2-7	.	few	CSARGPGTLGTYEQYF	TGCAGTGCTAGAGGACCCGGGACCCTTGGGACCTACGAGCAGTACTTC
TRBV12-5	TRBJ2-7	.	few	CASGLRPRGVAVYEQYF	TGTGCTAGTGGTTTGCGCCCCAGGGGAGTAGCCGTGTACGAGCAGTACTTC
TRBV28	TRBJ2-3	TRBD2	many	CASSSGGGRSADTQYF	TGTGCCAGCAGTTCCGGGGGGGGGCGATCGGCAGATACGCAGTATTTT
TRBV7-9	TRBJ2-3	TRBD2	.	CASSLGGGSKTDTQYF	TGTGCCAGCAGCCTCGGCGGGGGGTCTAAAACAGATACGCAGTATTTT
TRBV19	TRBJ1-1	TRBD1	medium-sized	CASKEHRGDEAFF	TGTGCCAGTAAGGAGCACAGGGGTGATGAAGCTTTCTTT
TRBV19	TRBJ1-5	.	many	CASSIRQTQPQHF	TGTGCCAGTAGTATTCGGCAGACTCAGCCCCAGCATTTT
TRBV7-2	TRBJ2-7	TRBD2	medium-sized	CASSSLTSGLPYEQYF	TGTGCCAGCAGCTCACTGACTAGCGGACTCCCCTACGAGCAGTACTTC
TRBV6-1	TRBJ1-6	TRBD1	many	CASSGTAQNSPLHF	TGTGCCAGCAGCGGGACAGCTCAAAATTCACCCCTCCACTTT
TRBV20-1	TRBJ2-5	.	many	CSASDLASQYF	TGCAGTGCTTCAGACCTAGCGTCGCAGTACTTC
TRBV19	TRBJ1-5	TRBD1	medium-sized	CASSIEGAFIQPQHF	TGTGCCAGTAGTATCGAGGGGGCGTTTATCCAGCCCCAGCATTTT
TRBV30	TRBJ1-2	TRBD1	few	CAWDRDGSSRGYTF	TGTGCCTGGGACAGGGATGGAAGTTCGCGAGGCTACACCTTC
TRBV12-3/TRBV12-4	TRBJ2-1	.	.	CASSFTGGLYNEQFF	TGTGCCAGCAGTTTTACTGGGGGGCTATACAATGAGCAGTTCTTC
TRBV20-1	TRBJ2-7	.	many	CSASRSRGSYEQYF	TGCAGTGCTAGTAGGTCCAGGGGTTCCTACGAGCAGTACTTC
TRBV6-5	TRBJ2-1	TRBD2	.	CASSYSASSGTRYNEQFF	TGTGCCAGCAGTTACTCGGCTAGTAGCGGGACCAGGTACAATGAGCAGTTCTTC
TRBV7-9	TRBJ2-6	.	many	CASSLVQAYLSGANVLTF	TGTGCCAGCAGCTTAGTTCAGGCCTACCTTTCTGGGGCCAACGTCCTGACTTTC
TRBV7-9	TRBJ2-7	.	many	CASALWGAYEQYF	TGTGCCAGCGCCCTATGGGGGGCCTACGAGCAGTACTTC
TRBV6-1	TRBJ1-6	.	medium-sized	CASTPWDEVNSPLHF	TGTGCCAGCACCCCTTGGGACGAGGTTAATTCACCCCTCCACTTT
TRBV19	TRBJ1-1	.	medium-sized	CASTLTGLMNTEAFF	TGTGCCAGTACCTTAACGGGCCTCATGAACACTGAAGCTTTCTTT
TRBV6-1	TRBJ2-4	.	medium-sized	CASSAVTIITAKNIQYF	TGTGCCAGCAGTGCGGTGACAATCATAACTGCCAAAAACATTCAGTACTTC
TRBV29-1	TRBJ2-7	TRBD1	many	CSVGQGSSYEQYF	TGCAGCGTTGGACAGGGGAGCTCCTACGAGCAGTACTTC
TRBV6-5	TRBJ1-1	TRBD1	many	CASFERGPLTEAFF	TGTGCCTCTTTCGAGAGGGGGCCATTAACTGAAGCTTTCTTT
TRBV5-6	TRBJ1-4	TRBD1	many	CASSYQGAANEKLFF	TGTGCCAGCAGCTATCAGGGGGCTGCTAATGAAAAACTGTTTTTT